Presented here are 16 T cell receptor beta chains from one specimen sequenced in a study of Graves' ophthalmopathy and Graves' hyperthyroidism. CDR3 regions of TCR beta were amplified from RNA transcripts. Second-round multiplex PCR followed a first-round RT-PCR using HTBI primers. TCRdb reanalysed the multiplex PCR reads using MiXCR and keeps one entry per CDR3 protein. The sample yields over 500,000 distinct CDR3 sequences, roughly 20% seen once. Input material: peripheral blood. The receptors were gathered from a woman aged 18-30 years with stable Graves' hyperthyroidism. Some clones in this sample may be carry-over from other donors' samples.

CDR3 DNA: TGCAGTGCTTCGACAGGGGGCGTTTACGAGCAGTACTTC. Encoded protein: CSASTGGVYEQYF. The rearrangement uses TRBV20-1 and TRBJ2-7, with 10 bases matching TRBD1. Germline V gene lookup returns CDR1 DFQATT and CDR2 SNEGSKA (reference sequence). V shed 5 bases and J 4 bases; nucleotides not matched to a gene: 5. The CDR3 is made up of 13 amino acids.

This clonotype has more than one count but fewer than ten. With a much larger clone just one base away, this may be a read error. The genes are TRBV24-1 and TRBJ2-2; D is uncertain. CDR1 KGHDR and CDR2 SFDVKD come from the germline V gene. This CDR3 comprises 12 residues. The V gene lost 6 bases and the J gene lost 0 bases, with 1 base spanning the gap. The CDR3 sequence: CATSPNTGELFF. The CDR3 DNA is TGTGCCACCAGTCCGAACACCGGGGAGCTGTTTTTT.

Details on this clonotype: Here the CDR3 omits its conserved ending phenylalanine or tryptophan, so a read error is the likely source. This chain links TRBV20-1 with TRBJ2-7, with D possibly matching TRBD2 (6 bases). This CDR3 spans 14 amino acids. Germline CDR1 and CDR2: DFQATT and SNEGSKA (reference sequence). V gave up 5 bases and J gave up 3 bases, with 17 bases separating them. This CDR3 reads CSALESSGSYEQYL. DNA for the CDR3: TGCAGTGCTCTGGAGAGTAGCGGAAGCTACGAGCAGTACCTC.

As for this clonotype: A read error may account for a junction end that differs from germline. The CDR3 sequence is CASSLGDSSGNTICF. In nucleotides, the CDR3 is TGCGCCAGCAGCTTGGGGGATTCCTCTGGAAACACCATATGTTTT. V usage is TRBV5-1 and J usage is TRBJ1-3; D is unresolved. The CDR3 runs to 15 residues. Per germline, CDR1 SGHRS and CDR2 YFSETQ.

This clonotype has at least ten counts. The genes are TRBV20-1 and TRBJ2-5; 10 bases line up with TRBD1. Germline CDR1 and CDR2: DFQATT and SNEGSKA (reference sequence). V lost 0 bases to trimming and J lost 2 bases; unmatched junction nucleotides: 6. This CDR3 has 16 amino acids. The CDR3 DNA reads TGCAGTGCTAGAGATCTGGGACAGGGGAGTCAAGAGACCCAGTACTTC. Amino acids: CSARDLGQGSQETQYF.

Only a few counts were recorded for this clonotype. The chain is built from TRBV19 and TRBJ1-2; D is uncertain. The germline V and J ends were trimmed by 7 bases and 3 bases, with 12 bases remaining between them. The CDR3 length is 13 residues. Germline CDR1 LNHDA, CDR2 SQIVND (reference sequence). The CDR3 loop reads CASIAPPHYGYTF. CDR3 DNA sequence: TGTGCCAGTATCGCCCCACCTCACTATGGCTACACCTTC. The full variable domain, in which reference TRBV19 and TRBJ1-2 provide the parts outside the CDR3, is DGGITQSPKYLFRKEGQNVTLSCEQNLNHDAMYWYRQDPGQGLRLIYYSQIVNDFQKGDIAEGYSVSREKKESFPLTVTSAQKNPTAFYLCASIAPPHYGYTFGSGTRLTVV.

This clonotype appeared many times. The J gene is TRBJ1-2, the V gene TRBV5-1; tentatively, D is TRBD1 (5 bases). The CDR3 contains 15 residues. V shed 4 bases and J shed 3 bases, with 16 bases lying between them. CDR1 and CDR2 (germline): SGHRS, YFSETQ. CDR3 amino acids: CASSNRGAGDYGYTF. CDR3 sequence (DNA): TGCGCCAGCAGCAACCGAGGGGCCGGGGACTATGGCTACACCTTC.

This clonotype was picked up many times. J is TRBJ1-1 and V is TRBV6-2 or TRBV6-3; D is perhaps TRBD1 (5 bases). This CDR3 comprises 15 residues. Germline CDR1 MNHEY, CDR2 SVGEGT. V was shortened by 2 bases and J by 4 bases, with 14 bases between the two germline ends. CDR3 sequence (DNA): TGTGCCAGCAGTTACCAGTTCAGGGTGGGCACTGAAGCTTTCTTT. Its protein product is CASSYQFRVGTEAFF.

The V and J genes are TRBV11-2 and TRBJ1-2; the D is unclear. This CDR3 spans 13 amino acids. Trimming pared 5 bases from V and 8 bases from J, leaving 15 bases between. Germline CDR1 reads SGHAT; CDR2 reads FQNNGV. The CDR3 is CASSVSPRRGYTF. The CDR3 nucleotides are TGTGCCAGCAGCGTTTCTCCCCGAAGAGGCTACACCTTC.

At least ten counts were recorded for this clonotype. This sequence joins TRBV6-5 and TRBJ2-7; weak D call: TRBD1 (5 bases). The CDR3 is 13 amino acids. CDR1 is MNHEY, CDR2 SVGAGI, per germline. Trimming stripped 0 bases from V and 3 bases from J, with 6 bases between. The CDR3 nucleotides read TGTGCCAGCAGTTACTCGACAGACTACGAGCAGTACTTC. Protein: CASSYSTDYEQYF.

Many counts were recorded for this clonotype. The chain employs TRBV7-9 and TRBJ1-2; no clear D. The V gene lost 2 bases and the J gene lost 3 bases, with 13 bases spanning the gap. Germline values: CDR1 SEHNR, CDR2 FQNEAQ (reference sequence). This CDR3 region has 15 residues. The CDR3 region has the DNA TGTGCCAGCAGCTTAAGGACGCGATGGGACTATGGCTACACCTTC. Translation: CASSLRTRWDYGYTF. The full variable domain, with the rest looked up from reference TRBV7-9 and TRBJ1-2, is DTGVSQNPRHKITKRGQNVTFRCDPISEHNRLYWYRQTLGQGPEFLTYFQNEAQLEKSRLLSDRFSAERPKGSFSTLEIQRTEQGDSAMYLCASSLRTRWDYGYTFGSGTRLTVV.

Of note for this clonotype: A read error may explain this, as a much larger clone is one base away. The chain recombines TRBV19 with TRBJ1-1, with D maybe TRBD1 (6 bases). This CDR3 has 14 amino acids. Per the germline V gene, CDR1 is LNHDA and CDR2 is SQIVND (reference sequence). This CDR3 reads CATRGGGTRDVALF. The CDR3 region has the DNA TGTGCCACCAGAGGAGGCGGGACAAGGGACGTAGCTCTCTTT.

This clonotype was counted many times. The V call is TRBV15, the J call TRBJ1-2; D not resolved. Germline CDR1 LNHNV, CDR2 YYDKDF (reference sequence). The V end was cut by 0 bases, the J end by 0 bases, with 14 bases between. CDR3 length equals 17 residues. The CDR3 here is CATSRDLGRITNYGYTF. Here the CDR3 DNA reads TGTGCCACCAGCAGAGATCTGGGCAGGATTACTAACTATGGCTACACCTTC.

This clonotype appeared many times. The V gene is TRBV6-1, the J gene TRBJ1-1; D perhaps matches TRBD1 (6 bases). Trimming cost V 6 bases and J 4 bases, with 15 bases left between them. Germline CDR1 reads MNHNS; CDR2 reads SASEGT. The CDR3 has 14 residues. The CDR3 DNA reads TGTGCCAGCAGAAAACACAGGGATGCCACTGAAGCTTTCTTT. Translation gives CASRKHRDATEAFF.

CDR3 protein: CASSLGRGSDYGYTF. As DNA, the CDR3 is TGCGCCAGCAGCTTGGGGCGGGGGTCAGACTATGGCTACACCTTC. V and J are TRBV5-1 and TRBJ1-2; a possible D gene is TRBD1 (5 bases). CDR3 length: 15 residues. CDR1 and CDR2 from the germline V gene are SGHRS and YFSETQ. Trimming took 0 bases from V and 3 from J, leaving 12 bases between them.

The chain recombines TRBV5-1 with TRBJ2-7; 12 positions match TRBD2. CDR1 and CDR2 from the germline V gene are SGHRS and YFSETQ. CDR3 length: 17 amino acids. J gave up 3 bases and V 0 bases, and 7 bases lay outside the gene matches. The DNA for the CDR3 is TGCGCCAGCAGCTTGGGGACTAGCGGGGAAAAGGACTACGAGCAGTACTTC. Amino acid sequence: CASSLGTSGEKDYEQYF.